Detailed here is one TCR beta chain. The read finishes 3 residues shy of the CDR3 end, and the germline J gene is used to complete it. The entry originates in a study of Tregs in tolerant kidney transplant recipients. Mixed chimerism was transient after nonmyeloablative marrow transplants from related graft donors. There are 12 residues in the CDR3. V lost 4 bases and J 1 base, leaving 5 bases between the germline ends. Germline V gives CDR1 MNHEY, CDR2 SMNVEV (reference sequence). Sequencing used immunoSEQ multiplex PCR; TCRdb keeps in-frame clones, though not all of them. The sample table sets out under 3,000 clones.

This material consisted of CD8+ T cells from blood (PBMCs), taken 6 months after the transplant. The V call is TRBV27, the J call TRBJ2-7; D gene ambiguous. The TCR was taken from a human patient who received a combined kidney and bone marrow transplant. The graft donor may be the source of some T cells. The CDR3 reads CASSSTSYEQYF. The CDR3 DNA, read in part, is TGTGCCAGCAGTTCGACTTCCTACGAG.